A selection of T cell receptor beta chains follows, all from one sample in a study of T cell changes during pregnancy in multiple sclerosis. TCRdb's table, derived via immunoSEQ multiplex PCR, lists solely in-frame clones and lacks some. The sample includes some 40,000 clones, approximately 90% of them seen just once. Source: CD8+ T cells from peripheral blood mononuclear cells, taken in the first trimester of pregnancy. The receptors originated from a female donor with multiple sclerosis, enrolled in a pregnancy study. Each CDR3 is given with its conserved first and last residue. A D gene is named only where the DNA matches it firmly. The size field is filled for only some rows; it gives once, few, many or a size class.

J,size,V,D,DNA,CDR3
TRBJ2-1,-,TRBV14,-,TGTGCCAGCAGCCCCCTAACGCGACAGGTTGGGGTCGAGCAGTTCTTC,CASSPLTRQVGVEQFF
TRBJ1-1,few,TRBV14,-,TGTGCCAGCAGCCACAAACAGGGAACGAGCACTGAAGCTTTCTTT,CASSHKQGTSTEAFF
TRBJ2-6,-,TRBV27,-,TGTGCCAGCAGTCCAGGGGCTGGGGCCAACGTCCTGACTTTC,CASSPGAGANVLTF
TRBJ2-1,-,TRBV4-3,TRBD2,TGCGCCAGCAGCCCACTAGCGGGGACTGAGCAGTTCTTC,CASSPLAGTEQFF
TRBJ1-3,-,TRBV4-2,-,TGTGCCAGCAGCCAAGCTCCGGGGTCCGGAAACACCATATATTTT,CASSQAPGSGNTIYF
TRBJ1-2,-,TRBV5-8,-,TGTGCCAGCGGTTTACCAGGCCAGGCCCTAAACTATGGCTACACCTTC,CASGLPGQALNYGYTF
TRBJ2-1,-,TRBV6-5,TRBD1,TGTGCCAGCAGCTCGACAGGGAACTACAATGAGCAGTTCTTC,CASSSTGNYNEQFF
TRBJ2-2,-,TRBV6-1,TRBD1,TGTGCCAGCCCTGTCCCGGGACAGGGGCCCGGGGAGCTGTTTTTT,CASPVPGQGPGELFF
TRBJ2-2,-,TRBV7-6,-,TGTGCCAGCAGCTCCAGACAGAACACCGGGGAGCTGTTTTTT,CASSSRQNTGELFF
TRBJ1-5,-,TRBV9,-,TGTGCCAGCAGCCAAACGGACAGTCAGCCCCAGCATTTT,CASSQTDSQPQHF
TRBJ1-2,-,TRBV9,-,TGTGCCAGCTCGGGGGGGCCGGGAGGCTACACCTTC,CASSGGPGGYTF
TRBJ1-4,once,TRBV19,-,TGTGCCAGTAGTATATCGGGGAATTCTTACGAAAAACTGTTTTTT,CASSISGNSYEKLFF
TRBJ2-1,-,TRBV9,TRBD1,TGTGCCAGCAGCGTAGCCGGGACAGGATACAATGAGCAGTTCTTC,CASSVAGTGYNEQFF
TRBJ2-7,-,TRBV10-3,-,TGTGCCATCAGTGACCCCACCACAAGGGGCTACGAGCAGTACTTC,CAISDPTTRGYEQYF
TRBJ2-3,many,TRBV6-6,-,TGTGCCAGCAGTTACTCGGAACAGGGCACGACAGATACGCAGTATTTT,CASSYSEQGTTDTQYF
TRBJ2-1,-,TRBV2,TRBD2,TGTGCCAGCAGTGAGAGGGTAGCGGGGTCATCAAGCTCCTACAATGAGCAGTTCTTC,CASSERVAGSSSSYNEQFF
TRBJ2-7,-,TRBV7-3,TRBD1,TGTGCCAGCAGCACCGGACAGGGTCTGCACGAGCAGTACTTC,CASSTGQGLHEQYF
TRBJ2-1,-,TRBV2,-,TGTGCCAGCAGGAGCGTGGTTAGCTCCTACAATGAGCAGTTCTTC,CASRSVVSSYNEQFF
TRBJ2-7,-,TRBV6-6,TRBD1,TGTGCCAGCAGTTTCGGACAGGGGATCTCCTACGAGCAGTACTTC,CASSFGQGISYEQYF
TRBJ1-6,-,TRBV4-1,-,TGCGCCAGCAGTCCTACAGGGAGCTCCTATAATTCACCCCTCCACTTT,CASSPTGSSYNSPLHF
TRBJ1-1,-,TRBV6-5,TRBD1,TGTGCCAGCAGTTTAGGGGGCGTGAACACTGAAGCTTTCTTT,CASSLGGVNTEAFF
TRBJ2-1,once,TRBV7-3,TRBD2,TGTGCCAGCAGCCAAGACGGTCGGGGGGGCTACAATGAGCAGTTCTTC,CASSQDGRGGYNEQFF
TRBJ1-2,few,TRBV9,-,TGTGCCAGCAGCGTAGGAGGTAGCGGACAAGAAGCCTTC,CASSVGGSGQEAF
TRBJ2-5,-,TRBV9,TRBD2,TGTGCCAGCAGCGTAGGGCTAGCGGGGGGGCCTCCTGAGACCCAGTACTTC,CASSVGLAGGPPETQYF
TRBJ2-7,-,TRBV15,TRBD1,TGTGCCACCAGCGGGGGACAGGGGGGTTCCTACGAGCAGTACTTC,CATSGGQGGSYEQYF
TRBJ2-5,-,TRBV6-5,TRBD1,TGTGCCAGCAGTTCCGACAGGGGATACGCCCAGTACTTC,CASSSDRGYAQYF
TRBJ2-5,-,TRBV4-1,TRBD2,TGCGCCAGCAGCCAATATAGCGGGGTCGACCAAGAGACCCAGTACTTC,CASSQYSGVDQETQYF
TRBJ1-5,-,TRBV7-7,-,TGTGCTAGCAGCGGGGGCGCAGGGCAGCCCCGGCATTTT,CASSGGAGQPRHF
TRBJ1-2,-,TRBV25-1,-,TGTGCCAGCAGTGATTACTACGGGGTCTATGGCTACACCTTC,CASSDYYGVYGYTF
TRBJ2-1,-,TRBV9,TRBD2,TGTGCCAGCAGCAGGGACGCGCGGGGGGACTACAATGAGCAGTTCTTC,CASSRDARGDYNEQFF
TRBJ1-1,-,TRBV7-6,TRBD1,TGTGCCAGCAGCGCCGGACAGGGGGCAGCCACTGAAGCTTTCTTT,CASSAGQGAATEAFF
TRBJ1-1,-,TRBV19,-,TGTGCCAGTAGAACCTCAGGGCTTACTGAAGCTTTCTTT,CASRTSGLTEAFF
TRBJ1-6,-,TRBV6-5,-,TGTGCCAGCGGAAACAGGGCGGGAGATTCACCCCTCCACTTT,CASGNRAGDSPLHF
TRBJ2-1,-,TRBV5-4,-,TGTGCCAGCAGCTGGTGGAGGGGCGCCAATGAGCAGTTCTTC,CASSWWRGANEQFF
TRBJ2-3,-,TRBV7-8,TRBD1,TGTGCCAGCAGCTTAGAGGGGGCCACAGATACGCAGTATTTT,CASSLEGATDTQYF
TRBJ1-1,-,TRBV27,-,TGTGCCAGCAGTTTAGGGGGCTTGAACACTGAAGCTTTCTTT,CASSLGGLNTEAFF